The rows below give T cell receptor beta chains drawn from one sample of a study of control samples from healthy donors and cancer patients. The protocol was immunoSEQ multiplex PCR, while the TCRdb copy is restricted to in-frame clones and leaves out a portion. Here the sample spans 130,000 or so clones, about 86% being singletons. The specimen sequenced was blood. These receptors all stem from a man aged 30 to 45 in good health. CDR3s include the opening cysteine and the closing phenylalanine or tryptophan. A D gene is named only where the DNA matches it firmly. For some rows the clone size is stated as once, few or many, or as a class when expanded; others skip it.

j_call v_call d_call clone_size cdr3_aa cdr3_nt
TRBJ1-2 TRBV5-6 - - CASVLGGVLYGYTF TGTGCCAGCGTCCTCGGGGGTGTCCTCTATGGCTACACCTTC
TRBJ1-2 TRBV4-1 TRBD1 - CASSQGGTGAATTSNYGYTF TGCGCCAGCAGCCAAGGCGGGACAGGGGCCGCCACAACTTCCAACTATGGCTACACCTTC
TRBJ1-5 TRBV9 - - CASSRGHTSNQPQHF TGTGCCAGCAGCCGTGGACATACTAGCAATCAGCCCCAGCATTTT
TRBJ2-4 TRBV5-4 TRBD1 - CASSIWTGVKNIQYF TGTGCCAGCAGCATCTGGACAGGGGTCAAAAACATTCAGTACTTC
TRBJ2-1 TRBV7-2 - - CASSERDGVVDEQFF TGTGCCAGCAGCGAAAGGGACGGGGTGGTCGATGAGCAGTTCTTC
TRBJ2-3 TRBV7-2 - - CASSLKTELLSDTQYF TGTGCCAGCAGCTTAAAGACCGAACTTTTGTCAGATACGCAGTATTTT
TRBJ1-2 TRBV5-1 - - CASNPSVPRAGGSYGYTF TGCGCCAGCAACCCAAGTGTTCCGCGGGCCGGTGGGTCCTATGGCTACACCTTC
TRBJ2-2 TRBV5-4 - - CASSLGAGHTGELFF TGTGCCAGCAGCTTGGGGGCAGGGCACACCGGGGAGCTGTTTTTT
TRBJ2-2 TRBV12-3/TRBV12-4 - - CASSPGGSGELFF TGTGCCAGCAGTCCCGGGGGATCCGGGGAGCTGTTTTTT
TRBJ1-5 TRBV5-1 - once CASSLAGDSNQPQHF TGCGCCAGCAGCTTGGCAGGGGATAGCAATCAGCCCCAGCATTTT
TRBJ2-5 TRBV23-1 - once CASSRLGWETQYF TGCGCCAGCAGTCGACTGGGGTGGGAGACCCAGTACTTC
TRBJ1-6 TRBV30 - - CASGSGNSPLHF TGTGCCTCCGGATCGGGGAATTCACCCCTCCACTTT
TRBJ2-2 TRBV7-2 TRBD1 once CASSFRTGATGELFF TGTGCCAGCAGCTTTCGGACAGGGGCTACCGGGGAGCTGTTTTTT
TRBJ2-5 TRBV7-6 TRBD2 once CASSLGDVAGAQETQYF TGTGCCAGCAGCCTTGGGGACGTAGCGGGGGCCCAAGAGACCCAGTACTTC
TRBJ2-5 TRBV6-5 TRBD1 - CASRRTGGVETQYF TGTGCCAGCAGACGAACAGGGGGCGTAGAGACCCAGTACTTC
TRBJ1-2 TRBV7-2 - - CASSLANGFYGYTF TGTGCCAGCAGCTTAGCGAACGGATTCTATGGCTACACCTTC
TRBJ1-1 TRBV2 - - CASSGLVNTEAFF TGTGCCAGCAGTGGCTTAGTGAACACTGAAGCTTTCTTT
TRBJ1-2 TRBV18 - - CASSPSRDIYGYTF TGTGCCAGCTCACCGTCCCGGGACATTTATGGCTACACCTTC
TRBJ2-2 TRBV29-1 TRBD2 - CSVGKGAGAGELFF TGCAGCGTTGGGAAGGGAGCGGGGGCCGGGGAGCTGTTTTTT
TRBJ1-2 TRBV10-3 - - CAISESKGNGNYGYTF TGTGCCATCAGTGAGTCTAAAGGGAATGGGAACTATGGCTACACCTTC
TRBJ1-1 TRBV7-3 - - CASSRGGGTEAFF TGTGCCAGCAGCCGAGGGGGTGGGACTGAAGCTTTCTTT
TRBJ2-2 TRBV7-8 TRBD1 - CASSKTGLAGELFF TGTGCCAGCAGCAAGACAGGGTTAGCCGGGGAGCTGTTTTTT
TRBJ1-5 TRBV10-2 - - CASSERSYSNQPQHF TGCGCCAGCAGTGAAAGATCATATAGCAATCAGCCCCAGCATTTT
TRBJ1-2 TRBV13 TRBD1 - CASSPGQGTYGYTF TGTGCCAGCAGCCCGGGACAGGGTACTTACGGCTACACCTTC
TRBJ2-2 TRBV2 - - CANLRSSGPGELFF TGTGCCAACCTCCGCTCTTCAGGGCCCGGGGAGCTGTTTTTT
TRBJ1-5 TRBV2 - - CASSSQGDSNQPQHF TGTGCCAGCAGTTCACAGGGTGATAGCAATCAGCCCCAGCATTTT
TRBJ2-2 TRBV7-3 TRBD2 - CASKRLAGDANTGELFF TGTGCCAGCAAGAGACTAGCGGGGGATGCGAACACCGGGGAGCTGTTTTTT
TRBJ1-1 TRBV18 - - CASSPSTIMNTEAFF TGTGCCAGCTCACCCTCAACAATAATGAACACTGAAGCTTTCTTT
TRBJ1-5 TRBV11-2 TRBD1 - CASSLGGQGMRNQPQHF TGTGCCAGCAGCTTAGGGGGACAGGGAATGCGCAATCAGCCCCAGCATTTT
TRBJ2-2 TRBV7-2 - - CASSLEHNRVNTGELFF TGTGCCAGCAGCTTAGAACATAACAGGGTAAACACCGGGGAGCTGTTTTTT
TRBJ2-5 TRBV9 TRBD2 - CASSNGGAAETQYF TGTGCCAGCTCGAACGGGGGGGCGGCGGAGACCCAGTACTTC
TRBJ1-1 TRBV18 TRBD1 - CASSPAGTGATEAFF TGTGCCAGCTCACCTGCCGGGACAGGGGCCACTGAAGCTTTCTTT
TRBJ1-3 TRBV7-8 - - CASSSLGGSGNTIYF TGTGCCAGCAGCTCTTTAGGTGGATCTGGAAACACCATATATTTT
TRBJ1-6 TRBV3-1/TRBV3-2 TRBD1 - CASSPRTGTNSPLHF TGTGCCAGCAGCCCGAGGACAGGGACTAATTCACCCCTCCACTTT
TRBJ1-1 TRBV6-5 - few CASNRGDTEAFF TGTGCCAGCAACCGAGGAGACACTGAAGCTTTCTTT
TRBJ1-4 TRBV5-1 - - CASSLDTEKLFF TGCGCCAGCAGCTTGGATACTGAAAAACTGTTTTTT